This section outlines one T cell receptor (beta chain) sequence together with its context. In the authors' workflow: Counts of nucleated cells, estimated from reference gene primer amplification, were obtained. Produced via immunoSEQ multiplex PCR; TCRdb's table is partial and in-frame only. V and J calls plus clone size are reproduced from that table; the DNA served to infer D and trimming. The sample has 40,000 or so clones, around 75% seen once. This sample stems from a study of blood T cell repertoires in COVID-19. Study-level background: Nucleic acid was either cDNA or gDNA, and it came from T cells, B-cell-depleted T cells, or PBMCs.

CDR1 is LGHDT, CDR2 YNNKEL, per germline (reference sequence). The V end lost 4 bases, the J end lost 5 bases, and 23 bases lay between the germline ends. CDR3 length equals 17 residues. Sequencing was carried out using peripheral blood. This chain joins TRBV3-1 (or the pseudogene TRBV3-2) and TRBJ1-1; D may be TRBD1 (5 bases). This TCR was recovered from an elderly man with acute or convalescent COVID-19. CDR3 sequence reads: CASSLLRGAGRVTEAFF. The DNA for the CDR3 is TGTGCCAGCAGCCTCCTGAGGGGAGCAGGGAGGGTTACTGAAGCTTTCTTT.